The next 28 T cell receptor beta chains were all read from a single sample in a study of CD8+CD57+ T cells in acquired aplastic anemia. Using genomic DNA as the template, TCR beta VDJ and CDR3 profiling was carried out. TCRdb ran MiXCR on the reads and lists one entry per CDR3 protein. The table includes 150,000 to 200,000 distinct CDR3 sequences, 64% detected once. The sequenced material came from sorted CD4+, CD8+, or CD8+CD57+ T cells (not recorded which) from PBMCs. These receptors came from a human donor with severe aplastic anemia or a healthy control (not recorded which).

This chain links TRBV7-8 with TRBJ2-1; D gene uncertain. This CDR3 region has 16 residues. V lost 5 bases, J lost 0 bases, and 14 bases lay in between. Germline values: CDR1 SGHVS, CDR2 FQNEAQ. CDR3: CASSPTHLSSYNEQFF. In DNA, the CDR3 is TGTGCCAGCAGCCCAACTCACCTGAGCTCCTACAATGAGCAGTTCTTC.

This chain joins TRBV7-2 and TRBJ1-2, with a possible D match to TRBD1 (5 bases). Germline V gene data show CDR1 as SGHTA and CDR2 as FQGNSA. The CDR3 has 12 residues. V was cut by 5 bases and J by 5 bases, with 9 bases left in between. This CDR3 is CASSRDPYGYTF. The CDR3 coding sequence is TGTGCCAGCAGCCGGGACCCGTATGGCTACACCTTC.

This chain links TRBV25-1 with TRBJ1-1; weak D call: TRBD1 (6 bases). CDR1 and CDR2 (germline): MGHDK, SYGVNS. This CDR3 spans 15 amino acids. V lost 4 bases and J lost 2, with 14 bases in between. The CDR3 nucleotides are TGTGCCAGCAGTGGACACAGGGCGGGTAACACTGAAGCTTTCTTT. The encoded protein is CASSGHRAGNTEAFF.

The chain is built from TRBV7-9 and TRBJ2-2; the match to TRBD2 covers 7 bases. V dropped 6 bases and J dropped 5; count of bases not matched to a gene: 6. This CDR3 is 14 amino acids long. Looked up from germline, CDR1 is SEHNR and CDR2 is FQNEAQ (reference sequence). CDR3 loop: CASSNPGGTGELFF. The CDR3 DNA sequence: TGTGCCAGCAGTAATCCGGGAGGAACCGGGGAGCTGTTTTTT.

The genes are TRBV20-1 and TRBJ1-1; D not certain. CDR1 is DFQATT, CDR2 SNEGSKA, per germline (reference sequence). Trimming removed 3 bases from V and 3 bases from J, with 8 bases in between. The CDR3 covers 12 residues. The CDR3 DNA follows: TGCAGTGCTAGTTCACCTGACACTGAAGCTTTCTTT. Protein product: CSASSPDTEAFF.

The genes are TRBV10-1 and TRBJ2-2; 7 bases line up with TRBD1. The CDR3 is made up of 15 amino acids. After removal of 6 bases from V and 1 base from J, the junction contained 5 bases not matched to a gene. Germline values: CDR1 WNHNN, CDR2 SYGVQD (reference sequence). CDR3 DNA: TGCGCCAGCAGGGTAGGACAGGAGAACACCGGGGAGCTGTTTTTT. It encodes CASRVGQENTGELFF.

The CDR3 coding sequence is TGTGCCAGCAGCTTAGCGCGGGGCAACGAGCAGTACTTC. The encoded protein is CASSLARGNEQYF. This chain connects TRBV7-2 to TRBJ2-7; tentatively, D is TRBD2 (6 bases). Germline loops: CDR1 SGHTA, CDR2 FQGNSA. The CDR3 extends over 13 amino acids. Between the trimmed V and J ends, which lost 0 bases and 5 bases, there was a span of 8 bases.

This clonotype was seen a few times. The CDR3 bases are TGTGCCATCAGTGAGTCCTGGTACGAGCAGTACTTC. Translating gives CAISESWYEQYF. The chain is built from TRBV10-3 and TRBJ2-7; D gene ambiguous. CDR3 length: 12 residues. Trimming removed 0 bases from V and 4 bases from J, with 4 bases in between. Germline V gene lookup returns CDR1 ENHRY and CDR2 SYGVKD.

Many counts were recorded for this clonotype. This chain connects TRBV5-1 to TRBJ1-5; unclear D gene. CDR1 SGHRS and CDR2 YFSETQ come from the germline V gene. V dropped 4 bases and J dropped 4 bases, with 9 bases sitting between them. The CDR3 length is 13 residues. Written as DNA, the CDR3 is TGCGCCAGCAGCCCGGACCAAAATCAGCCCCAGCATTTT. Amino acid sequence: CASSPDQNQPQHF.

This sequence joins TRBV20-1 and TRBJ2-5; D unclear. The CDR3 has 10 amino acids. CDR1 DFQATT and CDR2 SNEGSKA come from the germline V gene (reference sequence). Trimming shortened V by 7 bases and J by 2 bases, and 5 bases separated the two germline ends. The CDR3 coding sequence is TGCAGTGTCCCACAAGAGACCCAGTACTTC. Protein product: CSVPQETQYF.

V gene TRBV19 combines with J gene TRBJ1-2, with 8 positions matching TRBD1. Germline assignment: CDR1 LNHDA and CDR2 SQIVND (reference sequence). There are 14 residues in the CDR3. Unmatched junction bases numbered 5, after V lost 3 bases and J lost 5 bases. The CDR3 spells CASSIPGGLYGYTF. The CDR3 region has the DNA TGTGCCAGTAGTATCCCAGGGGGCCTATATGGCTACACCTTC.

The gene calls are TRBV29-1 and TRBJ1-1, with D perhaps matching TRBD1 (5 bases). CDR1 SQVTM and CDR2 ANQGSEA come from the germline V gene. V shed 6 bases and J shed 0 bases, with 14 bases lying between them. The length of the CDR3 is 14 residues. CDR3 sequence (DNA): TGCAGCGTAGGTTCCCAGGGCCTGAACACTGAAGCTTTCTTT. This encodes CSVGSQGLNTEAFF. Drawing the rest from reference TRBV29-1 and TRBJ1-1, the complete variable domain is SAVISQKPSRDICQRGTSLTIQCQVDSQVTMMFWYRQQPGQSLTLIATANQGSEATYESGFVIDKFPISRPNLTFSTLTVSNMSPEDSSIYLCSVGSQGLNTEAFFGQGTRLTVV.

The genes are TRBV9 and TRBJ2-5; D tentatively reads TRBD1 or TRBD2 (5 bases each). The germline gives CDR1 SGDLS, CDR2 YYNGEE. Trimming removed 2 bases from V and 2 bases from J, with 10 bases in between. CDR3 length: 14 residues. CDR3: CASSVGAKQETQYF. CDR3 DNA sequence: TGTGCCAGCAGCGTCGGGGCAAAACAAGAGACCCAGTACTTC. The full variable domain, in which reference TRBV9 and TRBJ2-5 provide the parts outside the CDR3, is DSGVTQTPKHLITATGQRVTLRCSPRSGDLSVYWYQQSLDQGLQFLIQYYNGEERAKGNILERFSAQQFPDLHSELNLSSLELGDSALYFCASSVGAKQETQYFGPGTRLLVL.

The chain combines TRBV12-3 or TRBV12-4 with TRBJ2-2; 8 bases align to TRBD1. V lost 7 bases, J lost 3 bases, and 4 bases stayed unmatched. This CDR3 is built from 14 residues. The DNA for the CDR3 is TGTGCCAGCAACCCGGGACAGGACACCGGGGAGCTGTTTTTT. Its protein is CASNPGQDTGELFF.

The chain joins TRBV30 to TRBJ2-1; TRBD2 is a possible D gene (5 bases). This CDR3 has 15 amino acids. The germline gives CDR1 GTSNPN, CDR2 SVGIG (reference sequence). Trimming took 1 base from V and 5 from J, leaving 15 bases between them. Here the CDR3 DNA reads TGTGCCTGGAGTGGGGCACTAGTGTGGGACAATGAGCAGTTCTTC. It codes for CAWSGALVWDNEQFF.

J is TRBJ2-3 and V is TRBV9; D possibly corresponds to TRBD2 (7 bases). Per the germline V gene, CDR1 is SGDLS and CDR2 is YYNGEE. Trimming removed 4 bases from V and 3 bases from J, with 18 bases in between. This CDR3 region has 16 residues. The CDR3, as DNA: TGTGCCAGCAGCCTTGGGGGGGCGGGCCTGACAGATACGCAGTATTTT. Its translation: CASSLGGAGLTDTQYF. Supplemented by reference TRBV9 and TRBJ2-3, the full variable domain reads DSGVTQTPKHLITATGQRVTLRCSPRSGDLSVYWYQQSLDQGLQFLIQYYNGEERAKGNILERFSAQQFPDLHSELNLSSLELGDSALYFCASSLGGAGLTDTQYFGPGTRLTVL.

The chain has TRBV5-1 and TRBJ2-5, with 11 bases fitting TRBD1. The CDR3 runs 15 residues. With V trimmed by 3 bases and J by 3 bases, 4 bases remained unmatched. Germline V lookup: CDR1 SGHRS, CDR2 YFSETQ. CDR3 protein: CASSSGQGGEETQYF. For the CDR3, the DNA is TGCGCCAGCAGCTCGGGACAGGGGGGTGAAGAGACCCAGTACTTC.

The genes are TRBV29-1 and TRBJ1-1, with D maybe TRBD1 (6 bases). CDR3 length: 13 amino acids. Germline V gene lookup returns CDR1 SQVTM and CDR2 ANQGSEA. V was trimmed by 7 bases and J by 4 bases, leaving 16 bases between them. This CDR3 is CSGGQSLGTEAFF. CDR3 in DNA: TGCAGCGGTGGACAGTCCCTGGGCACTGAAGCTTTCTTT.

This clonotype was counted many times. This rearrangement joins TRBV19 to TRBJ1-6; no clear D. Germline V gives CDR1 LNHDA, CDR2 SQIVND (reference sequence). V lost 8 bases and J lost 10, with 12 bases in between. The CDR3 runs to 12 residues. The chain's CDR3 is CASGLIGSPLHF. Here the CDR3 DNA reads TGTGCCAGTGGCCTTATAGGGTCACCCCTCCACTTT.

This clonotype was seen more than once but under ten times. The chain carries TRBV29-1 and TRBJ2-7, with D perhaps assigned TRBD1 or TRBD2 (6 bases each). V lost 4 bases, J lost 4 bases, and 14 bases lay in between. Germline CDR1 is SQVTM and CDR2 is ANQGSEA. This CDR3 has 13 residues. In DNA form, the CDR3 reads TGCAGCGTTGTCGTGGGGGGCTCGTACGAGCAGTACTTC. Protein sequence: CSVVVGGSYEQYF.

The J gene is TRBJ2-3, the V gene TRBV10-2, with D unresolved. Germline CDR1 is WSHSY and CDR2 is SAAADI. V was cut by 4 bases and J by 2 bases, with 7 bases left in between. The CDR3 has 13 amino acids. The CDR3 sequence is CASSGTLTDTQYF. The CDR3 DNA follows: TGCGCCAGCAGTGGGACCCTCACAGATACGCAGTATTTT.

The chain has TRBV20-1 and TRBJ2-2, with TRBD2 matching over 7 bases. With V trimmed by 3 bases and J by 1 base, 5 bases remained unmatched. The CDR3 extends over 15 amino acids. Germline V gene data show CDR1 as DFQATT and CDR2 as SNEGSKA (reference sequence). Written as DNA, the CDR3 is TGCAGTGCTAGTCTGTCTAGCGGGAACACCGGGGAGCTGTTTTTT. This translates into CSASLSSGNTGELFF.

The table lists this clonotype with many counts. This sequence joins TRBV11-2 and TRBJ2-3; 7 nucleotides align to TRBD2. The CDR3 has 15 residues. J gave up 4 bases and V 4 bases, and 8 bases lay outside the gene matches. Germline V gene sequence: CDR1 SGHAT, CDR2 FQNNGV. CDR3 nucleotide sequence: TGTGCCAGCAGCTACTGGGGGGGAATCTCAGATACGCAGTATTTT. This encodes CASSYWGGISDTQYF.

This rearrangement joins TRBV10-3 to TRBJ2-2, with D possibly being TRBD2 (6 bases). Deletions cut 8 bases from V and 2 bases from J, with 15 bases between. The CDR3 length is 15 residues. CDR1 and CDR2 from the germline V gene are ENHRY and SYGVKD. The CDR3 reads CAILTGTHNTGELFF. The CDR3, as DNA: TGTGCCATCCTCACCGGGACTCATAACACCGGGGAGCTGTTTTTT.

This clonotype has only a few counts. The chain is built from TRBV20-1 and TRBJ1-2; D not resolved. Trimming took off 6 bases at V and 3 bases at J, with 5 bases between the two ends. Germline CDR1 is DFQATT and CDR2 is SNEGSKA (reference sequence). This CDR3 spans 10 amino acids. The CDR3 sequence is CSANYYGYTF. The CDR3 DNA reads as TGCAGTGCCAACTACTATGGCTACACCTTC.

CDR3 protein: CASSDVTSYEQYF. CDR3 nucleotide sequence: TGTGCCAGCAGTGACGTGACAAGTTACGAGCAGTACTTC. The gene calls are TRBV2 and TRBJ2-7, with unresolved D. The ends were cut back, 3 bases at V and 4 bases at J, with 10 bases in the middle. The germline V gene encodes CDR1 SNHLY and CDR2 FYNNEI. CDR3 length: 13 residues.

The genes are TRBV7-2 and TRBJ2-7; D remains unclear. The CDR3 extends over 15 amino acids. Germline V gene sequence: CDR1 SGHTA, CDR2 FQGNSA. V was cut by 0 bases and J by 0 bases, with 9 bases left in between. The CDR3 DNA reads TGTGCCAGCAGCTTAGCCTTGGGTATCTCCTACGAGCAGTACTTC. Protein sequence: CASSLALGISYEQYF.

The chain employs TRBV6-9 and TRBJ2-7; possible D gene TRBD2, 6 bases. The CDR3 has 15 residues. Trimming removed 6 bases from V and 3 bases from J, with 18 bases in between. Germline V gene lookup returns CDR1 MNHGY and CDR2 SVAAGI. Written as DNA, the CDR3 is TGTGCCAGCAGCCAAACGGAGGGAGGCAGCTACGAGCAGTACTTC. Its protein product is CASSQTEGGSYEQYF.